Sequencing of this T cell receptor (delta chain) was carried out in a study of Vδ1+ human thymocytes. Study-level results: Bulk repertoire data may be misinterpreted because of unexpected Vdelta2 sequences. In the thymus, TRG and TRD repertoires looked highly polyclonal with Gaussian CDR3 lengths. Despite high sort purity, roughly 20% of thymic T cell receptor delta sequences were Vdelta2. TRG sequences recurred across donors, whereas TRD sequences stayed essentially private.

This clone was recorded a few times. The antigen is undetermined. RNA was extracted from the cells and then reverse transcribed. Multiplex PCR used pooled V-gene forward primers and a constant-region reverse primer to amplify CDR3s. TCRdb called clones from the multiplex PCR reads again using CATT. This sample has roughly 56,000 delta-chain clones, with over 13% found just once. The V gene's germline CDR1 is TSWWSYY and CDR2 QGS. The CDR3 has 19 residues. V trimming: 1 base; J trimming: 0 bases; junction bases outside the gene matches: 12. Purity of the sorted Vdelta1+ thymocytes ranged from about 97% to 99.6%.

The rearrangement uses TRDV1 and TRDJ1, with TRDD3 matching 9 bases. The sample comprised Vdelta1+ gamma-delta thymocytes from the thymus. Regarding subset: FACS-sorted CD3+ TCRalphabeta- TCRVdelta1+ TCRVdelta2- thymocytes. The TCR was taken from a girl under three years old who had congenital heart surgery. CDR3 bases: TGTGCTCTTGGGGAACAGTCGCAAACTGGGGGACCGAACACCGATAAACTCATCTTT. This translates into CALGEQSQTGGPNTDKLIF.